Presented here are 21 T cell receptor beta chains from one specimen sequenced in a study of T cell changes during pregnancy in multiple sclerosis. The repertoire was sequenced with immunoSEQ multiplex PCR; TCRdb's copy has only in-frame clones and lacks some. The sample consists of roughly 86,000 clones, 80% to 95% of them appearing once. Material: peripheral blood, obtained in the first trimester of pregnancy. The origin of the receptors is a female donor with multiple sclerosis, enrolled in a pregnancy study.

The chain joins TRBV5-5 to TRBJ1-2, with D tentatively TRBD1 (6 bases). V lost 0 bases and J 4 bases, leaving 13 bases between the germline ends. This CDR3 contains 15 residues. Looked up from germline, CDR1 is SGHKS and CDR2 is YYEKEE (reference sequence). This CDR3 is CASSLDGGGLYGYTF. The CDR3 DNA reads as TGTGCCAGCAGCTTGGATGGGGGGGGCCTCTATGGCTACACCTTC.

The chain links TRBV19 to TRBJ2-1; 9 nucleotides match TRBD2. Germline V gene lookup returns CDR1 LNHDA and CDR2 SQIVND (reference sequence). CDR3 length equals 16 residues. Losses at the gene ends were 1 base for V and 6 bases for J; bases not matched to a gene: 7. The CDR3 nucleotides are TGTGCCAGTAGTATAGGTGGTAGCGGGAGAACCAATGAGCAGTTCTTC. Translating it yields CASSIGGSGRTNEQFF.

This clone was observed a single time. The rearrangement uses TRBV14 and TRBJ2-7, with TRBD2 as a possible D gene (6 bases). CDR1 and CDR2 from the germline V gene are SGHDN and FVKESK. The V end was cut by 7 bases, the J end by 1 base, with 14 bases between. The CDR3 runs to 14 residues. In DNA form, the CDR3 reads TGTGCCAGCAATACTGGGGGGATTTCCTACGAGCAGTACTTC. Translating it yields CASNTGGISYEQYF.

This rearrangement joins TRBV29-1 to TRBJ2-7; 7 nucleotides align to TRBD1. The germline gives CDR1 SQVTM, CDR2 ANQGSEA. The CDR3 consists of 14 residues. Losses at the gene ends were 4 bases for V and 0 bases for J; bases not matched to a gene: 6. DNA of the CDR3: TGCAGCGTTGCCGACAGGGCCTACTCCTACGAGCAGTACTTC. It codes for CSVADRAYSYEQYF.

This sequence joins TRBV15 and TRBJ1-5, with D unclear. This CDR3 has 13 residues. From germline, CDR1 is LNHNV and CDR2 YYDKDF (reference sequence). V gave up 1 base and J gave up 4 bases, with 5 bases separating them. CDR3 DNA: TGTGCCACCAGCAGAGGCCTAAATCAGCCCCAGCATTTT. It codes for CATSRGLNQPQHF. Drawing the rest from reference TRBV15 and TRBJ1-5, the complete variable domain is DAMVIQNPRYQVTQFGKPVTLSCSQTLNHNVMYWYQQKSSQAPKLLFHYYDKDFNNEADTPDNFQSRRPNTSFCFLDIRSPGLGDTAMYLCATSRGLNQPQHFGDGTRLSIL.

The CDR3 nucleotides are TGTGCCAGCAGCTTTAGCAGTACAACCTACGAGCAGTACTTC. Translation: CASSFSSTTYEQYF. The rearrangement links TRBV13 to TRBJ2-7; D is undetermined. Germline CDR1 is PRHDT and CDR2 is FYEKMQ (reference sequence). The V and J ends lost 3 bases and 2 bases respectively, with 11 bases between them. The CDR3 sequence is 14 residues long.

The chain links TRBV5-8 to TRBJ2-5; 7 bases are a match to TRBD2. The V segment lost 0 bases and the J segment 4 bases; nucleotides outside the gene matches: 6. The CDR3 contains 15 residues. The germline V gene encodes CDR1 SGHTS and CDR2 YDEGEE. CDR3 DNA: TGTGCCAGCAGCTTGGGAGGGAGGGCCTTAGAGACCCAGTACTTC. The encoded protein is CASSLGGRALETQYF.

This clone showed up just a few times. The V and J genes are TRBV6-5 and TRBJ1-1; a weak D match, TRBD1 (6 bases). Trimming stripped 5 bases from V and 1 base from J, with 8 bases between. Germline V gene sequence: CDR1 MNHEY, CDR2 SVGAGI. The CDR3 contains 13 residues. As DNA, the CDR3 is TGTGCCAGCAGTGGGACAAGGAACACTGAAGCTTTCTTT. Residues: CASSGTRNTEAFF.

The rearrangement joins TRBV6-1 to TRBJ2-7, with 11 bases fitting TRBD2. Germline CDR1 is MNHNS and CDR2 is SASEGT. V was clipped by 4 bases and J by 1 base; unmatched bases: 3. The CDR3 consists of 15 residues. The CDR3 region has the DNA TGTGCCAGCAGTGCACTAGCGGGAGATTCCTACGAGCAGTACTTC. It is translated as CASSALAGDSYEQYF.

The chain carries TRBV6-1 and TRBJ2-7, with TRBD2 as a possible D gene (5 bases). The CDR3 extends over 14 amino acids. In germline, CDR1 is MNHNS, CDR2 SASEGT. Trimming left V 3 bases short and J 7 bases short, with 16 bases between. CDR3 DNA: TGTGCCAGCAGTGAGATTGGGAGAGGCCAGGAGCAGTACTTC. This sequence encodes CASSEIGRGQEQYF.

V and J are TRBV27 and TRBJ1-5; no clear D. V dropped 0 bases and J dropped 4 bases, with 16 bases sitting between them. From germline, CDR1 is MNHEY and CDR2 SMNVEV (reference sequence). CDR3 length equals 17 residues. The CDR3 protein is CASSLSFADFRNQPQHF. The CDR3 nucleotides read TGTGCCAGCAGTTTATCGTTCGCAGACTTTCGAAATCAGCCCCAGCATTTT.

The chain couples TRBV28 to TRBJ2-3; 8 nucleotides match TRBD2. Germline V gene data show CDR1 as MDHEN and CDR2 as SYDVKM. The V gene end was trimmed by 5 bases and the J gene end by 0 bases; junction bases not matched to a gene: 10. The CDR3 spans 17 residues. The CDR3 DNA sequence: TGTGCCAGCAGTCCGATAGCGGGATCCACAAGCACAGATACGCAGTATTTT. Translated, it gives CASSPIAGSTSTDTQYF.

This sequence joins TRBV28 and TRBJ2-2; D uncertain. V shed 1 base and J shed 6 bases, with 6 bases lying between them. Germline assignment: CDR1 MDHEN and CDR2 SYDVKM. The CDR3 contains 13 residues. CDR3 coding DNA: TGTGCCAGCAGTTTATCGGTTCCCGGGGAGCTGTTTTTT. Its translation: CASSLSVPGELFF.

The chain joins TRBV19 to TRBJ2-7, with TRBD2 identical over 9 bases. CDR3 size: 13 residues. In germline, CDR1 is LNHDA, CDR2 SQIVND (reference sequence). V was pared by 5 bases and J by 2 bases, with 1 base of the junction left unmatched. As DNA, the CDR3 is TGTGCCAGTAGTCTAGCGGGAACCTACGAGCAGTACTTC. Protein product: CASSLAGTYEQYF.

The J gene is TRBJ2-5, the V gene TRBV28; weak D call: TRBD1 (6 bases). This CDR3 has 14 residues. V lost 3 bases and J 2 bases, leaving 10 bases between the germline ends. The germline gives CDR1 MDHEN, CDR2 SYDVKM. DNA for the CDR3: TGTGCCAGCAGTTTTCGAGGGGGACAAGAGACCCAGTACTTC. As protein: CASSFRGGQETQYF.

The J gene is TRBJ2-1, the V gene TRBV9, with 11 positions matching TRBD2. Looked up from germline, CDR1 is SGDLS and CDR2 is YYNGEE. The trim removed 1 base at V and 10 bases at J, leaving 10 bases unmatched. CDR3 length equals 16 residues. DNA for the CDR3: TGTGCCAGCAGCGTAAAGACTAGCGGGATAAGGGAGGAGCAGTTCTTC. Its translation is CASSVKTSGIREEQFF. The full variable domain, rest sourced from reference TRBV9 and TRBJ2-1, is DSGVTQTPKHLITATGQRVTLRCSPRSGDLSVYWYQQSLDQGLQFLIQYYNGEERAKGNILERFSAQQFPDLHSELNLSSLELGDSALYFCASSVKTSGIREEQFFGPGTRLTVL.

V usage is TRBV4-3 and J usage is TRBJ1-5; the D gene is possibly TRBD1 (5 bases). Trimming shortened V by 0 bases and J by 2 bases, and 8 bases separated the two germline ends. CDR3 size: 15 residues. Per germline, CDR1 LGHNA and CDR2 YSLEER. The CDR3 DNA reads TGCGCCAGCAGCCAAGATGGGGGGGGCAATCAGCCCCAGCATTTT. Residues: CASSQDGGGNQPQHF.

The chain employs TRBV6-5 and TRBJ1-3, with 8 positions matching TRBD1. The V segment lost 5 bases and the J segment 7 bases; nucleotides outside the gene matches: 7. This CDR3 has 14 amino acids. Germline CDR1 and CDR2: MNHEY and SVGAGI. DNA for the CDR3: TGTGCCAGCAGTCGGGGGACAGGCCTGAACACCATATATTTT. Translation: CASSRGTGLNTIYF.

V and J are TRBV7-9 and TRBJ2-1; TRBD2 aligns across 8 bases. Unmatched junction bases numbered 10, after V lost 1 base and J lost 5 bases. The CDR3 loop spans 17 amino acids. Germline V gives CDR1 SEHNR, CDR2 FQNEAQ (reference sequence). The CDR3 loop is CASSLELTGGLNNEQFF. The DNA for the CDR3 is TGTGCCAGCAGCTTAGAACTTACGGGAGGGCTCAACAATGAGCAGTTCTTC. The whole variable domain, remainder taken from reference TRBV7-9 and TRBJ2-1, is DTGVSQNPRHKITKRGQNVTFRCDPISEHNRLYWYRQTLGQGPEFLTYFQNEAQLEKSRLLSDRFSAERPKGSFSTLEIQRTEQGDSAMYLCASSLELTGGLNNEQFFGPGTRLTVL.

The V and J genes are TRBV28 and TRBJ1-1; TRBD1 aligns across 9 bases. CDR3 length equals 17 residues. V shed 5 bases and J 0 bases; nucleotides not matched to a gene: 10. The germline V gene encodes CDR1 MDHEN and CDR2 SYDVKM. DNA of the CDR3: TGTGCCAGCAGTCCCGGGACAGGGTGGGGGATGAACACTGAAGCTTTCTTT. Translation gives CASSPGTGWGMNTEAFF.

J is TRBJ2-4 and V is TRBV18; D might be TRBD1 (5 bases). Germline assignment: CDR1 KGHSH and CDR2 LQKENI. The length of the CDR3 is 14 residues. V was shortened by 1 base and J by 7 bases, with 11 bases between the two germline ends. This CDR3 is CASSPLQGWNIQYF. CDR3 sequence (DNA): TGTGCCAGCTCACCACTCCAGGGCTGGAACATTCAGTACTTC.